This entry concerns a single T cell receptor beta chain. Antigen specificity is unknown. This record comes from a study of a mutant IDH1 vaccine in newly diagnosed glioma. Study-level background: Previous treatment comprised radiotherapy, temozolomide, or both, mostly both. Study-wide findings and caveats: Among all patients, vaccine-induced immune responses occurred in 85% to 95%.

Time point given: baseline, week 1 (first vaccination visit). Treatment denoted: pre-vaccination baseline after standard-of-care therapy. Losses at the gene ends were 6 bases for V and 3 bases for J; bases not matched to a gene: 3. This CDR3 contains 13 residues. Germline-derived CDR1 and CDR2 are SNHLY and FYNNEI. Libraries were prepared by immunoSEQ multiplex PCR; TCRdb keeps only in-frame clonotypes and omits some of them. The table includes around 67,000 clones, around 80% detected once. The clonotype comes from a young woman with glioma. Some clones in this sample may be carry-over from other donors' samples. This chain connects TRBV2 to TRBJ2-5, with 8 bases identical to TRBD2. The sample was peripheral blood mononuclear cells (PBMCs), taken from a glioma patient treated with radiotherapy, temozolomide or both. The CDR3: CASRELAEETQYF. The CDR3 nucleotides read TGTGCCAGCAGGGAACTAGCGGAAGAGACCCAGTACTTC.